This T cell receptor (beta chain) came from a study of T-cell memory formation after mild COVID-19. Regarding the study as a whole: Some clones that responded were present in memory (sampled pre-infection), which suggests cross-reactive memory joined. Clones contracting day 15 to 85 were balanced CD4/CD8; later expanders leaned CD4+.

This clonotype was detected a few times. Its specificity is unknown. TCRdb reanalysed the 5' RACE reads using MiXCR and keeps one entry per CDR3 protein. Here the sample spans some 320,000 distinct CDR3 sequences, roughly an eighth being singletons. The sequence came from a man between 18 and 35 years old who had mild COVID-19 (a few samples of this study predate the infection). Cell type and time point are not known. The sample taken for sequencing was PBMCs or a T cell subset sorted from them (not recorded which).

The CDR3 DNA reads as TGTGCCAGCAGCGTATCGGGACAGGGAATTTCACCCCTCCACTTT. It specifies CASSVSGQGISPLHF. J is TRBJ1-6 and V is TRBV9, with 9 bases matching TRBD1. CDR1 is SGDLS and CDR2 is YYNGEE in the germline V gene. The CDR3 extends over 15 amino acids. With 1 base clipped from V and 9 bases from J, the junction kept 5 bases outside the gene matches.